This is a list of T cell receptor beta chains from one sample in a study of T cell responses to AZD1222 COVID-19 vaccine. Assay: immunoSEQ multiplex PCR; the TCRdb copy retains only in-frame clones and omits some. This sample has 150,000 or so clones; around 93% occur once, and the top ten carry under 2.5%. Sample: peripheral blood, taken on day 0 of AZD1222 vaccination. All receptors come from an adult in good health. Both conserved end residues are part of each CDR3. The D gene is left open where the match is weak. Clone size is stated in some rows and not others, as once, few, many or a class when expanded.

D gene: .
J gene: TRBJ2-2
V gene: TRBV7-9
clone size: few
CDR3 protein: CASSSRDFGNTGELFF
CDR3 DNA: TGTGCCAGCAGCTCACGGGACTTCGGAAACACCGGGGAGCTGTTTTTT

D gene: TRBD1
J gene: TRBJ1-4
V gene: TRBV5-6
clone size: .
CDR3 protein: CASSLVGQENEKLFF
CDR3 DNA: TGTGCCAGCAGCTTGGTGGGACAGGAGAATGAAAAACTGTTTTTT

D gene: .
J gene: TRBJ1-3
V gene: TRBV30
clone size: .
CDR3 protein: CAWGQGAGNTIYF
CDR3 DNA: TGTGCCTGGGGCCAGGGAGCCGGAAACACCATATATTTT

D gene: TRBD2
J gene: TRBJ2-7
V gene: TRBV4-2
clone size: .
CDR3 protein: CASSQERSGLAGGPAYEQYF
CDR3 DNA: TGTGCCAGCAGCCAAGAACGTTCGGGACTAGCGGGAGGGCCTGCATACGAGCAGTACTTC

D gene: .
J gene: TRBJ1-5
V gene: TRBV10-1
clone size: once
CDR3 protein: CASSVGNQPQHF
CDR3 DNA: TGCGCCAGCAGTGTCGGGAATCAGCCCCAGCATTTT

D gene: TRBD1
J gene: TRBJ2-1
V gene: TRBV4-1
clone size: .
CDR3 protein: CASSRSKRGWGTGNNEQFF
CDR3 DNA: TGCGCCAGCAGCCGAAGTAAGAGAGGTTGGGGGACAGGTAACAATGAGCAGTTCTTC

D gene: .
J gene: TRBJ1-1
V gene: TRBV6-5
clone size: .
CDR3 protein: CASSYSRRNTEAFF
CDR3 DNA: TGTGCCAGCAGTTACTCGCGACGGAACACTGAAGCTTTCTTT

D gene: TRBD1
J gene: TRBJ2-7
V gene: TRBV30
clone size: once
CDR3 protein: CAWSGTGGGYEQYF
CDR3 DNA: TGTGCCTGGAGTGGGACAGGAGGAGGCTACGAGCAGTACTTC

D gene: .
J gene: TRBJ2-1
V gene: TRBV7-7
clone size: .
CDR3 protein: CASSLGQGFFDEQFF
CDR3 DNA: TGTGCCAGCAGCTTAGGCCAGGGGTTCTTCGATGAGCAGTTCTTC

D gene: TRBD1
J gene: TRBJ2-1
V gene: TRBV5-6
clone size: .
CDR3 protein: CASSLWGDRAYNEQFF
CDR3 DNA: TGTGCCAGCAGCTTGTGGGGGGACAGGGCATATAATGAGCAGTTCTTC

D gene: TRBD1
J gene: TRBJ2-3
V gene: TRBV15
clone size: .
CDR3 protein: CATSSYRGITLTDTQYF
CDR3 DNA: TGTGCCACCAGCAGTTACAGGGGAATCACACTCACAGATACGCAGTATTTT

D gene: TRBD1
J gene: TRBJ2-1
V gene: TRBV28
clone size: .
CDR3 protein: CASPPARTGGFNEQFF
CDR3 DNA: TGTGCCAGCCCCCCCGCCCGGACAGGGGGCTTCAATGAGCAGTTCTTC

D gene: .
J gene: TRBJ2-7
V gene: TRBV21-1
clone size: .
CDR3 protein: CASNQSPDSPHPAYEQYF
CDR3 DNA: TGTGCCAGCAACCAATCCCCGGACAGCCCCCACCCAGCCTACGAGCAGTACTTC

D gene: .
J gene: TRBJ2-7
V gene: TRBV5-1
clone size: few
CDR3 protein: CASSLALGGVAKGQYF
CDR3 DNA: TGCGCCAGCAGCTTGGCCCTCGGCGGGGTTGCCAAGGGGCAGTACTTC

D gene: .
J gene: TRBJ2-1
V gene: TRBV6-6
clone size: .
CDR3 protein: CASNLRTGSNNEQFF
CDR3 DNA: TGTGCCAGCAACCTGAGGACGGGGTCGAACAATGAGCAGTTCTTC

D gene: TRBD1
J gene: TRBJ2-7
V gene: TRBV18
clone size: once
CDR3 protein: CASSPGQGGHEQYF
CDR3 DNA: TGTGCCAGCTCACCGGGACAGGGGGGCCACGAGCAGTACTTC

D gene: TRBD1
J gene: TRBJ2-7
V gene: TRBV6-5
clone size: .
CDR3 protein: CASRGGLGQGSEQYF
CDR3 DNA: TGTGCCAGCAGGGGTGGATTGGGACAGGGGTCCGAGCAGTACTTC

D gene: TRBD2
J gene: TRBJ2-5
V gene: TRBV15
clone size: .
CDR3 protein: CATSRPLAGPQETQYF
CDR3 DNA: TGTGCCACCAGCAGGCCATTAGCGGGACCCCAAGAGACCCAGTACTTC

D gene: .
J gene: TRBJ1-1
V gene: TRBV5-1
clone size: .
CDR3 protein: CASSLRTSNTEAFF
CDR3 DNA: TGCGCCAGCAGCTTGAGAACATCAAACACTGAAGCTTTCTTT

D gene: .
J gene: TRBJ2-5
V gene: TRBV7-8
clone size: .
CDR3 protein: CASSLAGGQGETQYF
CDR3 DNA: TGTGCCAGCAGCTTAGCGGGGGGGCAAGGAGAGACCCAGTACTTC

D gene: TRBD1
J gene: TRBJ1-6
V gene: TRBV5-4
clone size: .
CDR3 protein: CASSKDRVGSPLHF
CDR3 DNA: TGTGCCAGCAGCAAGGACAGGGTAGGGTCACCCCTCCACTTT

D gene: .
J gene: TRBJ2-7
V gene: TRBV7-2
clone size: .
CDR3 protein: CASSTWAAAAYEQYF
CDR3 DNA: TGTGCCAGCAGCACCTGGGCGGCAGCCGCCTACGAGCAGTACTTC

D gene: .
J gene: TRBJ1-5
V gene: TRBV3-1/TRBV3-2
clone size: .
CDR3 protein: CASSPQIQREPQHF
CDR3 DNA: TGTGCCAGCAGCCCCCAAATTCAGCGGGAGCCCCAGCATTTT

D gene: .
J gene: TRBJ2-1
V gene: TRBV13
clone size: once
CDR3 protein: CASSLDGGHDEQFF
CDR3 DNA: TGTGCCAGCAGCTTAGACGGGGGGCACGATGAGCAGTTCTTC

D gene: .
J gene: TRBJ2-6
V gene: TRBV7-3
clone size: .
CDR3 protein: CASGSLGLGANVLTF
CDR3 DNA: TGTGCCAGCGGGTCCCTTGGCCTTGGGGCCAACGTCCTGACTTTC

D gene: TRBD2
J gene: TRBJ2-1
V gene: TRBV5-5
clone size: .
CDR3 protein: CASSHSGTRNYNEQFF
CDR3 DNA: TGTGCCAGCAGCCATTCGGGGACTAGGAACTACAATGAGCAGTTCTTC

D gene: .
J gene: TRBJ1-1
V gene: TRBV6-5
clone size: .
CDR3 protein: CASINGGGFDEAFF
CDR3 DNA: TGTGCCAGCATTAACGGGGGGGGCTTCGATGAAGCTTTCTTT

D gene: .
J gene: TRBJ1-1
V gene: TRBV5-1
clone size: .
CDR3 protein: CASSLVGKLNTEAFF
CDR3 DNA: TGCGCCAGCAGCTTGGTTGGGAAACTGAACACTGAAGCTTTCTTT

D gene: .
J gene: TRBJ1-2
V gene: TRBV12-3/TRBV12-4
clone size: .
CDR3 protein: CASSLGQGYGYTF
CDR3 DNA: TGTGCCAGCAGTTTAGGTCAGGGGTATGGCTACACCTTC

D gene: .
J gene: TRBJ1-6
V gene: TRBV18
clone size: .
CDR3 protein: CASSPGGNNSPLHF
CDR3 DNA: TGTGCCAGCTCACCAGGAGGGAATAATTCACCCCTCCACTTT

D gene: .
J gene: TRBJ2-1
V gene: TRBV5-4
clone size: once
CDR3 protein: CASSLPPGGYNEQFF
CDR3 DNA: TGTGCCAGCAGCTTGCCCCCCGGAGGTTACAATGAGCAGTTCTTC

D gene: TRBD1
J gene: TRBJ2-7
V gene: TRBV28
clone size: .
CDR3 protein: CASSHTGVEQYF
CDR3 DNA: TGTGCCAGCAGTCACACAGGGGTCGAGCAGTACTTC

D gene: TRBD1
J gene: TRBJ1-5
V gene: TRBV18
clone size: .
CDR3 protein: CASSPRQGDQPQHF
CDR3 DNA: TGTGCCAGCTCACCGCGCCAGGGGGATCAGCCCCAGCATTTT

D gene: .
J gene: TRBJ2-2
V gene: TRBV6-4
clone size: .
CDR3 protein: CASSRGDTGELFF
CDR3 DNA: TGTGCCAGCAGTCGCGGGGACACCGGGGAGCTGTTTTTT

D gene: TRBD2
J gene: TRBJ2-5
V gene: TRBV9
clone size: once
CDR3 protein: CASSVGERGAQETQYF
CDR3 DNA: TGTGCCAGCAGCGTAGGGGAGCGGGGGGCTCAAGAGACCCAGTACTTC

D gene: .
J gene: TRBJ1-5
V gene: TRBV19
clone size: once
CDR3 protein: CASSISTSNQPQHF
CDR3 DNA: TGTGCCAGTAGCATCTCCACTAGCAATCAGCCCCAGCATTTT

D gene: .
J gene: TRBJ2-1
V gene: TRBV24-1
clone size: .
CDR3 protein: CATSVGFYNEQFF
CDR3 DNA: TGTGCCACCAGTGTCGGGTTTTACAATGAGCAGTTCTTC

D gene: .
J gene: TRBJ2-7
V gene: TRBV7-3
clone size: .
CDR3 protein: CASSLKAGSYEQYF
CDR3 DNA: TGTGCCAGCAGCTTAAAGGCAGGATCCTACGAGCAGTACTTC

D gene: TRBD1
J gene: TRBJ2-7
V gene: TRBV19
clone size: .
CDR3 protein: CASSPQDRAYEQYF
CDR3 DNA: TGTGCCAGTAGTCCCCAGGACAGGGCCTACGAGCAGTACTTC

D gene: .
J gene: TRBJ2-2
V gene: TRBV3-1/TRBV3-2
clone size: .
CDR3 protein: CASSQRQGLNTGELFF
CDR3 DNA: TGTGCCAGCAGCCAAAGACAGGGACTGAACACCGGGGAGCTGTTTTTT

D gene: .
J gene: TRBJ1-1
V gene: TRBV27
clone size: .
CDR3 protein: CASSLRQNTEAFF
CDR3 DNA: TGTGCCAGCAGTTTACGCCAGAACACTGAAGCTTTCTTT

D gene: .
J gene: TRBJ1-3
V gene: TRBV6-5
clone size: .
CDR3 protein: CASSPTMGIGNTIYF
CDR3 DNA: TGTGCCAGCAGTCCTACGATGGGAATTGGAAACACCATATATTTT

D gene: .
J gene: TRBJ1-6
V gene: TRBV7-2
clone size: .
CDR3 protein: CASSLVLEDSPLHF
CDR3 DNA: TGTGCCAGCAGCTTGGTGTTGGAGGATTCACCCCTCCACTTT

D gene: TRBD1
J gene: TRBJ2-5
V gene: TRBV30
clone size: .
CDR3 protein: CAWSVGTGRETQYF
CDR3 DNA: TGTGCCTGGAGTGTCGGGACAGGGCGAGAGACCCAGTACTTC

D gene: TRBD1
J gene: TRBJ1-1
V gene: TRBV18
clone size: .
CDR3 protein: CASSTDRDTEAFF
CDR3 DNA: TGTGCCAGCTCTACCGACAGGGACACTGAAGCTTTCTTT

D gene: .
J gene: TRBJ2-7
V gene: TRBV2
clone size: .
CDR3 protein: CASRLGTLPYEQYF
CDR3 DNA: TGTGCCAGCAGACTAGGGACATTACCCTACGAGCAGTACTTC

D gene: TRBD1
J gene: TRBJ1-3
V gene: TRBV5-1
clone size: .
CDR3 protein: CASSNNGQGSFSGNTIYF
CDR3 DNA: TGCGCCAGCAGCAATAATGGACAGGGTAGTTTTTCCGGAAACACCATATATTTT

D gene: .
J gene: TRBJ1-2
V gene: TRBV15
clone size: .
CDR3 protein: CATSRAGRGYGYTF
CDR3 DNA: TGTGCCACCAGCAGAGCGGGCAGGGGCTATGGCTACACCTTC

D gene: .
J gene: TRBJ2-5
V gene: TRBV7-9
clone size: .
CDR3 protein: CASSLAAQYQETQYF
CDR3 DNA: TGTGCCAGCAGCTTAGCTGCTCAGTACCAAGAGACCCAGTACTTC

D gene: TRBD1
J gene: TRBJ1-2
V gene: TRBV5-4
clone size: once
CDR3 protein: CASSSEGGQGGYGYTF
CDR3 DNA: TGTGCCAGCAGCTCCGAGGGGGGACAGGGCGGATATGGCTACACCTTC

D gene: .
J gene: TRBJ2-7
V gene: TRBV6-5
clone size: once
CDR3 protein: CASSYSMGLGSYEQYF
CDR3 DNA: TGTGCCAGCAGTTACTCTATGGGACTCGGATCCTACGAGCAGTACTTC

D gene: .
J gene: TRBJ1-3
V gene: TRBV29-1
clone size: .
CDR3 protein: CSVVVPFSGNTIYF
CDR3 DNA: TGCAGCGTTGTTGTTCCGTTCTCTGGAAACACCATATATTTT

D gene: .
J gene: TRBJ1-4
V gene: TRBV7-8
clone size: .
CDR3 protein: CASSLGQIRTNEKLFF
CDR3 DNA: TGTGCCAGCAGCTTAGGACAGATCAGAACTAATGAAAAACTGTTTTTT

D gene: TRBD1
J gene: TRBJ1-1
V gene: TRBV6-5
clone size: .
CDR3 protein: CASSSGQGDTEAFF
CDR3 DNA: TGTGCCAGCAGTTCGGGACAGGGTGATACTGAAGCTTTCTTT